Below, 31 T cell receptor beta chains from the same sample are listed, as sequenced in a study of shared clonotypes between healthy human individuals (dated by TCRdb to the early 2020s). Libraries were made using the immunoSEQ multiplex PCR assay. Sourced from immuneACCESS, this table was stored by TCRdb with only in-frame sequences that have V and J called. A share of the clones is absent; for the studies checked, an unresolved V gene accounts for under half, and the remainder has no known explanation. The sample data list 2 million to 2.5 million clones, and about 94% of these were observed just once. Together, the top ten hold roughly 0.13% of the sample. Sequencing was done on a sample of naive CD4+ T cells sorted from blood. The cell subset or site label here, explained by the study, means: CD45RA+ positively selected. These receptors all come from a man aged 18 to 29 in good health.

The chain combines TRBV7-9 with TRBJ2-5; TRBD2 matches at 10 bases. The CDR3 consists of 16 residues. The V gene's germline CDR1 is SEHNR and CDR2 FQNEAQ (reference sequence). The V and J ends lost 7 bases and 5 bases, in that order; junction bases with no gene match: 13. This CDR3 reads CASILPRGTSVETQYF. CDR3 bases: TGTGCCAGCATCCTACCGAGGGGGACTAGCGTGGAGACCCAGTACTTC.

The gene calls are TRBV5-1 and TRBJ1-4; TRBD1 aligns across 8 bases. The CDR3 covers 12 residues. The trim removed 4 bases at V and 13 bases at J, leaving 6 bases unmatched. Germline CDR1 is SGHRS and CDR2 is YFSETQ. The CDR3 DNA reads as TGCGCCAGCAGCGGGACAGGAGTTAGACTGTTTTTT. Protein product: CASSGTGVRLFF. Together with reference TRBV5-1 and TRBJ1-4, the CDR3 gives the full variable domain: KAGVTQTPRYLIKTRGQQVTLSCSPISGHRSVSWYQQTPGQGLQFLFEYFSETQRNKGNFPGRFSGRQFSNSRSEMNVSTLELGDSALYLCASSGTGVRLFFGSGTQLSVL.

As DNA, the CDR3 is TGTGCCAGTAGTAACGGGGGAGAAGCTTTCTTT. Translated: CASSNGGEAFF. J is TRBJ1-1 and V is TRBV19; D might be TRBD1 (5 bases). The V end lost 4 bases, the J end lost 8 bases, and 8 bases lay between the germline ends. The germline V gene encodes CDR1 LNHDA and CDR2 SQIVND (reference sequence). The CDR3 contains 11 residues.

The J gene is TRBJ2-7, the V gene TRBV29-1; D possibly corresponds to TRBD1 (6 bases). V lost 4 bases and J lost 2, with 15 bases in between. CDR3 size: 14 residues. Germline V gene lookup returns CDR1 SQVTM and CDR2 ANQGSEA. The CDR3 DNA follows: TGCAGCGTTGTTTATACGGACAGTGCCTACGAGCAGTACTTC. Protein: CSVVYTDSAYEQYF.

This sequence joins TRBV4-1 and TRBJ2-1; tentative D call: TRBD2 (6 bases). V gave up 3 bases and J gave up 0 bases, with 24 bases separating them. The CDR3 is 20 amino acids. Germline CDR1 MGHRA, CDR2 YSYEKL. In nucleotides, the CDR3 is TGCGCCAGCAGCCACCCCTCCCTGTACCAGCGGGCGAGCTCCTACAATGAGCAGTTCTTC. Amino acids: CASSHPSLYQRASSYNEQFF.

J is TRBJ2-7 and V is TRBV12-5; 7 positions agree with TRBD2. CDR3 size: 18 residues. The V segment lost 0 bases and the J segment 0 bases; nucleotides outside the gene matches: 11. CDR1 is LGHNT, CDR2 FRNRAP, per germline. Here the CDR3 reads CASGLVLAGAAGSYEQYF. The CDR3, as DNA: TGTGCTAGTGGTTTGGTTTTGGCGGGAGCGGCAGGCTCCTACGAGCAGTACTTC.

The chain couples TRBV6-1 to TRBJ2-2; TRBD2 is a possible D gene (6 bases). The CDR3 is 13 amino acids. V was clipped by 6 bases and J by 6 bases, with 11 bases between them. Germline assignment: CDR1 MNHNS and CDR2 SASEGT. Here the CDR3 reads CASRTSLSGELFF. The CDR3 DNA reads TGTGCCAGCAGGACTAGTTTGTCCGGGGAGCTGTTTTTT.

The rearrangement joins TRBV19 to TRBJ2-6, with D hard to call. The V end was cut by 3 bases, the J end by 2 bases, with 8 bases between. The V gene's germline CDR1 is LNHDA and CDR2 SQIVND (reference sequence). The CDR3 totals 15 residues. The CDR3 loop is CASSIVLTGANVLTF. For the CDR3, the DNA is TGTGCCAGTAGTATCGTCTTAACTGGGGCCAACGTCCTGACTTTC.

This chain joins TRBV9 and TRBJ1-1; tentative D call: TRBD1 (6 bases). Trimming removed 2 bases from V and 5 bases from J, with 10 bases in between. CDR3 length equals 13 residues. Germline CDR1 reads SGDLS; CDR2 reads YYNGEE. CDR3 DNA: TGTGCCAGCAGCGTGACAGGAGGTACTGAAGCTTTCTTT. Translated: CASSVTGGTEAFF.

This chain links TRBV5-8 with TRBJ2-7; weak D call: TRBD1 (6 bases). Germline CDR1 SGHTS, CDR2 YDEGEE. With 7 bases removed from V and 2 bases from J, the gap between germline ends came to 13 bases. The CDR3 is 13 residues long. The CDR3 sequence is CASAGRGPYEQYF. As DNA, the CDR3 is TGTGCCAGCGCGGGCAGGGGACCCTACGAGCAGTACTTC.

The V and J genes are TRBV5-1 and TRBJ2-3; D gene unclear. CDR1 and CDR2 from the germline V gene are SGHRS and YFSETQ. There are 12 residues in the CDR3. Trimming stripped 5 bases from V and 4 bases from J, with 8 bases between. CDR3 DNA sequence: TGCGCCAGCAGTGTCTCCCCAGATACGCAGTATTTT. Its translation is CASSVSPDTQYF.

This clone was seen a single time. The chain recombines TRBV6-5 with TRBJ2-1; a weak D match, TRBD2 (7 bases). The germline gives CDR1 MNHEY, CDR2 SVGAGI. The CDR3 contains 15 residues. Between the trimmed V and J ends, which lost 2 bases and 7 bases, there was a span of 15 bases. The CDR3, as DNA: TGTGCCAGCAGTTACGTCGGGGGGCGATGGAATGAGCAGTTCTTC. It encodes CASSYVGGRWNEQFF.

This clone has only one observation. Other DNA sequences from this sample encode an identical CDR3 as well. The genes are TRBV10-3 and TRBJ2-5; unclear D gene. CDR1 and CDR2 from the germline V gene are ENHRY and SYGVKD. V dropped 0 bases and J dropped 3 bases, with 8 bases sitting between them. The CDR3 is 14 residues long. The CDR3 DNA is TGTGCCATCAGTGAGTCGTCTGGGGAAGAGACCCAGTACTTC. Residues: CAISESSGEETQYF.

Regarding this clone: This sample also contains other DNA sequences that code for the same CDR3. The V and J genes are TRBV5-1 and TRBJ2-2; no definite D call. Germline lookup yields CDR1 SGHRS and CDR2 YFSETQ. The length of the CDR3 is 13 residues. V was pared by 5 bases and J by 4 bases, with 9 bases between. CDR3 coding DNA: TGCGCCAGCAGTTCAGGTGGCACCGGGGAGCTGTTTTTT. Its protein product is CASSSGGTGELFF.

The gene calls are TRBV4-3 and TRBJ1-4, with a possible D match to TRBD1 (5 bases). The CDR3 covers 15 residues. The germline CDR1 and CDR2 sequences are LGHNA and YSLEER. V lost 3 bases and J 0 bases, leaving 8 bases between the germline ends. The DNA of the CDR3 is TGCGCCAGCAGCCAGCAGGGAGCAACTAATGAAAAACTGTTTTTT. Residues: CASSQQGATNEKLFF.

The chain uses TRBV30 and TRBJ2-2; 7 bases align to TRBD2. The germline CDR1 and CDR2 sequences are GTSNPN and SVGIG (reference sequence). Germline trimming cut 2 bases from V and 1 base from J; bases unmatched to any gene: 10. CDR3 length: 17 amino acids. In nucleotides, the CDR3 is TGTGCCTGGAGTCCCTCGGGCGGGGGAGTGAACACCGGGGAGCTGTTTTTT. Its protein product is CAWSPSGGGVNTGELFF.

The V and J genes are TRBV2 and TRBJ1-6; D unresolved. This CDR3 region has 14 residues. The germline V gene encodes CDR1 SNHLY and CDR2 FYNNEI. V was cut by 7 bases and J by 10 bases, with 17 bases left in between. CDR3 residues: CASNRLTNASPLHF. CDR3 coding DNA: TGTGCCAGCAATCGGCTTACAAATGCATCACCCCTCCACTTT.

The chain carries TRBV19 and TRBJ1-1, with TRBD1 matching over 9 bases. V lost 6 bases, J lost 5 bases, and 10 bases stayed unmatched. In germline, CDR1 is LNHDA, CDR2 SQIVND (reference sequence). CDR3 length equals 15 residues. The CDR3 is CASSSRQGVRTEAFF. The CDR3 nucleotides read TGTGCCAGTAGCTCGAGACAGGGGGTACGAACTGAAGCTTTCTTT.

This chain links TRBV5-6 with TRBJ2-3; D unresolved. V lost 2 bases to trimming and J lost 8 bases, with 9 bases between them. CDR3 length: 12 amino acids. Looked up from germline, CDR1 is SGHDT and CDR2 is YYEEEE. The CDR3 sequence: CASSLVASTQYF. CDR3 DNA: TGTGCCAGCAGCTTAGTGGCAAGTACGCAGTATTTT. The whole variable domain, remainder taken from reference TRBV5-6 and TRBJ2-3, is DAGVTQSPTHLIKTRGQQVTLRCSPKSGHDTVSWYQQALGQGPQFIFQYYEEEERQRGNFPDRFSGHQFPNYSSELNVNALLLGDSALYLCASSLVASTQYFGPGTRLTVL.

The chain combines TRBV9 with TRBJ2-7; 13 bases fit TRBD2. CDR3 length: 16 amino acids. The germline gives CDR1 SGDLS, CDR2 YYNGEE. V trimming: 4 bases; J trimming: 2 bases; junction bases outside the gene matches: 6. The CDR3 region has the DNA TGTGCCAGCAGCTCCGGACTAGCGGGGGCCCCCTACGAGCAGTACTTC. It encodes CASSSGLAGAPYEQYF.

The V gene is TRBV9, the J gene TRBJ1-2; D might be TRBD1 (6 bases). This CDR3 has 16 amino acids. CDR1 and CDR2 (germline): SGDLS, YYNGEE. Trimming left V 3 bases short and J 2 bases short, with 17 bases between. The CDR3 nucleotides are TGTGCCAGCAGCGACCCTACGGGGGGCGGGAACTATGGCTACACCTTC. It specifies CASSDPTGGGNYGYTF.

The chain combines TRBV5-4 with TRBJ2-5; the match to TRBD2 covers 12 bases. V lost 4 bases and J lost 0; bases outside the gene matches: 4. The germline V gene encodes CDR1 SGHNT and CDR2 YYREEE (reference sequence). CDR3 size: 16 residues. CDR3 sequence: CASSLRLAGDQETQYF. In DNA form, the CDR3 reads TGTGCCAGCAGCCTTCGACTAGCGGGGGACCAAGAGACCCAGTACTTC.

The rearrangement links TRBV19 to TRBJ1-1; no clear D gene. Germline assignment: CDR1 LNHDA and CDR2 SQIVND (reference sequence). V lost 3 bases to trimming and J lost 1 base, with 12 bases between them. This CDR3 has 15 residues. CDR3 nucleotides: TGTGCCAGTAGTATCGATGAACCCCCGAACACTGAAGCTTTCTTT. Translating it yields CASSIDEPPNTEAFF.

The genes are TRBV7-2 and TRBJ2-7; D might be TRBD2 (6 bases). This CDR3 has 15 residues. V shed 5 bases and J shed 0 bases, with 14 bases lying between them. Germline V gene lookup returns CDR1 SGHTA and CDR2 FQGNSA. CDR3 nucleotides: TGTGCCAGCAGCGCCGTGTCCGGGAGCTCCTACGAGCAGTACTTC. The encoded protein is CASSAVSGSSYEQYF.

The chain employs TRBV15 and TRBJ1-3; D is ambiguous. V lost 6 bases to trimming and J lost 0 bases, with 15 bases between them. The germline V gene has CDR1 LNHNV and CDR2 YYDKDF (reference sequence). This CDR3 has 16 residues. CDR3 in DNA: TGTGCCACCAGGGGCCAGACCGGGCGCTCTGGAAACACCATATATTTT. Protein: CATRGQTGRSGNTIYF.

The chain carries TRBV6-5 and TRBJ1-2, with D possibly being TRBD1 (5 bases). This CDR3 comprises 14 residues. The germline gives CDR1 MNHEY, CDR2 SVGAGI. V lost 6 bases and J 1 base, leaving 12 bases between the germline ends. The CDR3 reads CASRTAGLNYGYTF. The CDR3 bases are TGTGCCAGCAGGACGGCGGGGCTTAACTATGGCTACACCTTC.

The V call is TRBV7-3, the J call TRBJ2-5; perhaps TRBD1 as D (5 bases). Germline assignment: CDR1 SGHTA and CDR2 FQGTGA. The CDR3 has 13 amino acids. Trimming took 2 bases from V and 4 from J, leaving 8 bases between them. In DNA, the CDR3 is TGTGCCAGCAGCTTATCCAGGGCAGAGACCCAGTACTTC. Amino acid sequence: CASSLSRAETQYF.

The chain recombines TRBV5-1 with TRBJ1-1; a possible D gene is TRBD1 (5 bases). V was trimmed by 3 bases and J by 1 base, leaving 10 bases between them. Looked up from germline, CDR1 is SGHRS and CDR2 is YFSETQ. This CDR3 comprises 14 residues. This chain's CDR3 is CASSWSTGNTEAFF. CDR3 in DNA: TGCGCCAGCAGCTGGTCCACAGGGAACACTGAAGCTTTCTTT.

This chain uses TRBV14 with TRBJ2-3, with 9 bases identical to TRBD1. The CDR3 is made up of 14 amino acids. CDR1 and CDR2 from the germline V gene are SGHDN and FVKESK. After removal of 2 bases from V and 5 bases from J, the junction contained 2 bases not matched to a gene. DNA for the CDR3: TGTGCCAGCAGCCAAAGACAGGGGGTAGATACGCAGTATTTT. Protein: CASSQRQGVDTQYF.

The chain carries TRBV6-5 and TRBJ1-5; weak D call: TRBD1 (6 bases). The CDR3 sequence is 15 residues long. Germline values: CDR1 MNHEY, CDR2 SVGAGI. V lost 6 bases and J 1 base, leaving 13 bases between the germline ends. The CDR3 sequence: CASSPGGASNQPQHF. The CDR3 region has the DNA TGTGCCAGCAGCCCTGGGGGCGCGAGCAATCAGCCCCAGCATTTT.

The rearrangement links TRBV10-3 to TRBJ2-7, with D perhaps TRBD1 or TRBD2 (5 bases each). V shed 6 bases and J shed 5 bases, with 20 bases lying between them. Germline V lookup: CDR1 ENHRY, CDR2 SYGVKD. The CDR3 is 15 residues long. CDR3 loop: CAIRDPGTGPHEQYF. DNA for the CDR3: TGTGCCATCAGGGATCCCGGGACCGGACCCCACGAGCAGTACTTC.